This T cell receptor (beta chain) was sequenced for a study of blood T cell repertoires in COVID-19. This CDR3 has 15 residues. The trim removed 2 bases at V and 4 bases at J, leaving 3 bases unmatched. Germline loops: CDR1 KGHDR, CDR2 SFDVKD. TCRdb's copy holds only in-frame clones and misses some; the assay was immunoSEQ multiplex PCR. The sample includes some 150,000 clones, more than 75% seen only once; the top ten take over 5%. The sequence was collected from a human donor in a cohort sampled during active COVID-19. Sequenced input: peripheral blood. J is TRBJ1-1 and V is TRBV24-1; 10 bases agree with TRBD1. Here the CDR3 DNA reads TGTGCCACCAGTGATTCGAGGACAGGGGGCACTGAAGCTTTCTTT. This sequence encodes CATSDSRTGGTEAFF.